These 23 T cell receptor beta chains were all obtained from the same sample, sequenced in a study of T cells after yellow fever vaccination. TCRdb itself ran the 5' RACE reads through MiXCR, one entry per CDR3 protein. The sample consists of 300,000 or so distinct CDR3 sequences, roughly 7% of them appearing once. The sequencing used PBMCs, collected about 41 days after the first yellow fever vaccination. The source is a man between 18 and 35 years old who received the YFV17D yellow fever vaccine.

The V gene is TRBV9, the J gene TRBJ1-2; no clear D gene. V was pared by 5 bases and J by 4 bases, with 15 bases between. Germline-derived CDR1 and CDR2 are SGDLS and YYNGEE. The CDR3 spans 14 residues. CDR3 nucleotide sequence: TGTGCCAGCAGTCCGCCCGCGGGGTCCTATGGCTACACCTTC. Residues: CASSPPAGSYGYTF.

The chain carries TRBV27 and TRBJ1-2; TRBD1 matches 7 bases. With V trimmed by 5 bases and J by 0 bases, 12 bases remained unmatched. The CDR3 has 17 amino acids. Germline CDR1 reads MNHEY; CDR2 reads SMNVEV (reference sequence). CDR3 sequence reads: CASSPIDRVLTNYGYTF. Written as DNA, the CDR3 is TGTGCCAGCAGTCCGATCGACAGGGTGCTTACTAACTATGGCTACACCTTC.

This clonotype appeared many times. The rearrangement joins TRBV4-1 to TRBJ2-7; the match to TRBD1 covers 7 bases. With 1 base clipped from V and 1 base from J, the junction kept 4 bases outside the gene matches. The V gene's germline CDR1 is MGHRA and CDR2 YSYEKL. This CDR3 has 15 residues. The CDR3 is CASSQVDRRSYEQYF. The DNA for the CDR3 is TGCGCCAGCAGCCAAGTGGACAGGAGGTCCTACGAGCAGTACTTC.

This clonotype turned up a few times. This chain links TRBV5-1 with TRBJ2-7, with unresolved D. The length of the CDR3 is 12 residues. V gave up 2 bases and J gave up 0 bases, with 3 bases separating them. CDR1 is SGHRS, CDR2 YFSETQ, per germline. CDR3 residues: CASSFTSYEQYF. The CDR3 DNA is TGCGCCAGCAGCTTTACCTCCTACGAGCAGTACTTC.

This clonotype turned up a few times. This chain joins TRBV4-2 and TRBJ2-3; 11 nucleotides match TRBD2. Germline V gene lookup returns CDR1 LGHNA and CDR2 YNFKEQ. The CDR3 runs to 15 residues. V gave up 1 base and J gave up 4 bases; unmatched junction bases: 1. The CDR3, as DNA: TGTGCCAGCAGCCAAGTAGCGGGGGGGGCAGATACGCAGTATTTT. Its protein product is CASSQVAGGADTQYF.

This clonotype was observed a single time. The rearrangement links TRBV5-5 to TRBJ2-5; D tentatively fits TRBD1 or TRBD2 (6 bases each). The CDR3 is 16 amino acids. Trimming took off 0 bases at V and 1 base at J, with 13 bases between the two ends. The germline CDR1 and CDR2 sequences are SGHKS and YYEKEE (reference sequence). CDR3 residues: CASSLGPGASQETQYF. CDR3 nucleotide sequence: TGTGCCAGCAGCTTGGGGCCGGGGGCGAGCCAAGAGACCCAGTACTTC.

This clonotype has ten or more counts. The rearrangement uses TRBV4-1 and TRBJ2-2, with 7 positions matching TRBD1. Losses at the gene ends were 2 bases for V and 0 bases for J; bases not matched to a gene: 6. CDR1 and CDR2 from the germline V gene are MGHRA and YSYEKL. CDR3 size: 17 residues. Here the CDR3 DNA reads TGCGCCAGCAGCCAACCTTCCGACAGGGCGAACACCGGGGAGCTGTTTTTT. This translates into CASSQPSDRANTGELFF.

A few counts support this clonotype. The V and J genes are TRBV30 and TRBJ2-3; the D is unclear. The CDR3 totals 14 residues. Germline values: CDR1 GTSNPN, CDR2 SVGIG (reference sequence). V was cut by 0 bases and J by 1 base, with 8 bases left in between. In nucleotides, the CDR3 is TGTGCCTGGAGTGTAAGGGCGGGCACAGATACGCAGTATTTT. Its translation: CAWSVRAGTDTQYF. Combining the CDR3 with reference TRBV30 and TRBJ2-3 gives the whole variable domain SQTIHQWPATLVQPVGSPLSLECTVEGTSNPNLYWYRQAAGRGLQLLFYSVGIGQISSEVPQNLSASRPQDRQFILSSKKLLLSDSGFYLCAWSVRAGTDTQYFGPGTRLTVL.

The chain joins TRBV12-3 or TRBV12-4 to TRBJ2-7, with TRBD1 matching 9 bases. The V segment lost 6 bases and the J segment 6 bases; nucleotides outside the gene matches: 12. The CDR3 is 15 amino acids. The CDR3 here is CASSNPDRGESEQYF. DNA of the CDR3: TGTGCCAGCAGCAACCCGGACAGGGGAGAGAGCGAGCAGTACTTC.

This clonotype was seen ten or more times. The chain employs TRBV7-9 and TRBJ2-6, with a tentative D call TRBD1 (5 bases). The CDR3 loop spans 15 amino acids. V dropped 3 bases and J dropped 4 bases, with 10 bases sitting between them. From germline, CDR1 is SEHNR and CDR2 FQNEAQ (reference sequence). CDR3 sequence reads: CASSFRASGANVLTF. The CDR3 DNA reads TGTGCCAGCAGCTTCAGGGCATCCGGGGCCAACGTCCTGACTTTC.

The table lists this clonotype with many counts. CDR3 region: CASHCAGGQEAHEQYV. The CDR3 bases are TGTGCCAGCCATTGTGCAGGTGGACAGGAGGCCCACGAGCAGTACGTC. The chain employs TRBV6-2 or TRBV6-3 and TRBJ2-7, with 7 bases aligning to TRBD1. Germline CDR1 reads MNHEY; CDR2 reads SVGEGT. The junction had 18 bases not matched to a gene; V was cut back by 8 bases and J by 5 bases. This CDR3 has 16 residues.

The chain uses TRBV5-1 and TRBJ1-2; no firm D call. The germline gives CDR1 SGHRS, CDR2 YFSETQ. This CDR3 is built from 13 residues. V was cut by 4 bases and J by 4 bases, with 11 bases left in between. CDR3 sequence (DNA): TGCGCCAGCAGCCCTACCAGCACCTATGGCTACACCTTC. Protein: CASSPTSTYGYTF.

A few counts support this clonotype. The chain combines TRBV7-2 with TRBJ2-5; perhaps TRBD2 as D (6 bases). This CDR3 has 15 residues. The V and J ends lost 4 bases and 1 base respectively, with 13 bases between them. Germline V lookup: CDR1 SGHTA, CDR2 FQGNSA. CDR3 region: CASSSTRATQETQYF. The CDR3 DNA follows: TGTGCCAGCAGCTCGACTAGGGCGACCCAAGAGACCCAGTACTTC.

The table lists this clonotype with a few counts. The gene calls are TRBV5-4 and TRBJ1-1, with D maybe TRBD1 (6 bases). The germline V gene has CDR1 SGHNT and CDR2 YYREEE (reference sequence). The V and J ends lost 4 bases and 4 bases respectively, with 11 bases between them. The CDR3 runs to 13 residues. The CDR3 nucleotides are TGTGCCAGCAGCAGAGAACAGGGCACTGAAGCTTTCTTT. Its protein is CASSREQGTEAFF.

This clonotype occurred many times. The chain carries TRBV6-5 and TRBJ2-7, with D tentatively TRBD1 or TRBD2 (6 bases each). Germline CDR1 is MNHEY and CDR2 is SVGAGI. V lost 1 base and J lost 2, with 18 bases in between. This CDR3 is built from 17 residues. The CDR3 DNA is TGTGCCAGCAGTTACTTGGGGCCGACGGGGGCACCCTACGAGCAGTACTTC. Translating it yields CASSYLGPTGAPYEQYF.

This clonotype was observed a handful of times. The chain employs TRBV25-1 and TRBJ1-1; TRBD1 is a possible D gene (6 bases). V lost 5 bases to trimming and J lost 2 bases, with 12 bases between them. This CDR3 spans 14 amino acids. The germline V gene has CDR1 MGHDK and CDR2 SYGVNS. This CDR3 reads CASSLQGRNTEAFF. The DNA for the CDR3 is TGTGCCAGCAGTTTACAGGGAAGAAACACTGAAGCTTTCTTT.

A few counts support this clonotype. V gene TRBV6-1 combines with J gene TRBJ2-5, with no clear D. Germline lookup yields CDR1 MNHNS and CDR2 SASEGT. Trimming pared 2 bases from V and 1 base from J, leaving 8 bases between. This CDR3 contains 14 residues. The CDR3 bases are TGTGCCAGCAGTGAAAGTCAGGCCCAAGAGACCCAGTACTTC. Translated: CASSESQAQETQYF.

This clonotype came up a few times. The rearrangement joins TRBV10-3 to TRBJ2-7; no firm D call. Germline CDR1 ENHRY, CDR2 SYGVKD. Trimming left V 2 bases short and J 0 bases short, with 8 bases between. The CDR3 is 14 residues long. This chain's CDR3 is CAISEMPDSYEQYF. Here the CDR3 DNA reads TGTGCCATCAGTGAGATGCCGGACTCCTACGAGCAGTACTTC.

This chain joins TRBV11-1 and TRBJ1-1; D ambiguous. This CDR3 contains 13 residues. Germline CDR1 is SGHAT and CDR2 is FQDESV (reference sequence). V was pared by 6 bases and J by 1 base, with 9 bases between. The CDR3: CASRRQENTEAFF. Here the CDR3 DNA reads TGTGCCAGCAGACGCCAGGAGAACACTGAAGCTTTCTTT.

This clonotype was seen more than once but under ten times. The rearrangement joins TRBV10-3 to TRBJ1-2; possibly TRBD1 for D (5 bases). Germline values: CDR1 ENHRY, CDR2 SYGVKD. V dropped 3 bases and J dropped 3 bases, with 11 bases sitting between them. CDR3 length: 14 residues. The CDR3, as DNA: TGTGCCATCAGTGATGGGGAGGGACACTATGGCTACACCTTC. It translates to CAISDGEGHYGYTF.

The CDR3 DNA is TGTGCCAGCAGTTACAGGGAAACTGAAGCTTTCTTT. It translates to CASSYRETEAFF. The rearrangement links TRBV6-6 to TRBJ1-1; unclear D gene. Trimming pared 2 bases from V and 5 bases from J, leaving 6 bases between. The CDR3 runs to 12 residues. Looked up from germline, CDR1 is MNHNY and CDR2 is SVGAGI (reference sequence).

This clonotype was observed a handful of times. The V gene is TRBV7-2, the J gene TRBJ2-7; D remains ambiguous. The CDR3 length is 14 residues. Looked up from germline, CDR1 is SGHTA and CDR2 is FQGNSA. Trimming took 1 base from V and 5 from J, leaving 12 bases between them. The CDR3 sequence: CASSLVGSGNEQYF. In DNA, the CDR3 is TGTGCCAGCAGCTTAGTGGGGTCTGGAAACGAGCAGTACTTC.

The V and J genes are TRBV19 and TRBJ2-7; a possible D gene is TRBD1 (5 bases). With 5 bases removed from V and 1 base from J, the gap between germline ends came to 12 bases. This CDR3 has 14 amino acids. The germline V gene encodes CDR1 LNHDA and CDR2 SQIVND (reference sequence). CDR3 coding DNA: TGTGCCAGTAGTGGGCAGGGATCGTCCTACGAGCAGTACTTC. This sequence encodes CASSGQGSSYEQYF.